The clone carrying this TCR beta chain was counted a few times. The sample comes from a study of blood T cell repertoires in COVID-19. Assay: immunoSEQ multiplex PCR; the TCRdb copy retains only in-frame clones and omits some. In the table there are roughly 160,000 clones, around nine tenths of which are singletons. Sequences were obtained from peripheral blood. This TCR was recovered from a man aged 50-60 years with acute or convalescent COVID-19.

This chain's CDR3 is CASSARDSMREQYF. Written as DNA, the CDR3 is TGTGCCAGCAGCGCCCGGGACAGCATGCGAGAGCAGTACTTC. The chain is built from TRBV5-6 and TRBJ2-7; 7 nucleotides line up with TRBD1. This CDR3 is built from 14 residues. Per the germline V gene, CDR1 is SGHDT and CDR2 is YYEEEE. V shed 4 bases, J shed 7 bases, and the junction held 11 bases outside the gene matches.